This T cell receptor beta chain stems from a study of T cells in Graves' hyperthyroidism and ophthalmopathy. CDR1 and CDR2 (germline): LGHNA, YNFKEQ. CDR3 length: 18 residues. V gave up 0 bases and J gave up 4 bases; unmatched junction bases: 8. From RNA transcripts, TCR beta CDR3 regions were amplified. In the first-round RT-PCR of the TCR CDR3, the HTBI primer set was used. TCRdb itself ran the multiplex PCR reads through MiXCR, one entry per CDR3 protein. The data show about 500,000 distinct CDR3 sequences, with around 14% seen just once and about 17% held by the top ten. J is TRBJ2-3 and V is TRBV4-2; 12 nucleotides agree with TRBD2. The sample comprised blood. This receptor was taken from a woman between 18 and 30 years old with Graves' hyperthyroidism. CDR3 amino acids: CASSQEALAGGVADTQYF. The CDR3 coding sequence is TGTGCCAGCAGCCAAGAGGCCCTAGCGGGAGGGGTAGCAGATACGCAGTATTTT.